This T cell receptor (beta chain) was identified in a study of blood T cell repertoires in COVID-19. Individuals aged about 18 to 100 years were recruited from 20 to 25 US areas. Participants' reported clinical history set cohort assignment. Profiling relied on immunoSEQ multiplex PCR, and the TCRdb table lists in-frame clones only, not all of them. Among around 190,000 clones listed, approximately 85% were seen once. The ends were cut back, 2 bases at V and 5 bases at J, with 18 bases in the middle. CDR3 size: 16 residues. Germline-derived CDR1 and CDR2 are MNHNS and SASEGT. This sequence joins TRBV6-1 and TRBJ1-1; D is unresolved. The TCR comes from a man in his forties with acute COVID-19. Specimen: PBMCs or T cells enriched from blood (not recorded which). The CDR3 region has the DNA TGTGCCAGCAGTGAATCCGCCCCCCGGAGGAGGACTGAAGCTTTCTTT. Translating gives CASSESAPRRRTEAFF.